This T cell receptor beta chain appears in the sequencing data of a study of glioma-infiltrating T cells. Using RNA template, CDR3s of TCR alpha and beta were amplified with iRepertoire arm-PCR. Each CDR3 protein gets one entry after TCRdb re-called the multiplex PCR reads with MiXCR. The sample contains about 140,000 distinct CDR3 sequences, about two fifths of which appear only once. CDR1 and CDR2 (germline): DFQATT, SNEGSKA (reference sequence). Trimming pared 4 bases from V and 4 bases from J, leaving 10 bases between. The CDR3 is made up of 12 amino acids. This clonotype has a count of ten or more. As yet, its antigen is unknown. The study, taken as a whole, reports: Above-expected tissue-blood divergence occurred in all gliomas, most in low-grade ones.

The rearrangement joins TRBV20-1 to TRBJ1-1; TRBD1 might be the D (6 bases). This TCR was recovered from a human donor with low-grade glioma or glioblastoma, undergoing nonglioma brain surgery, or in good health (not recorded which). Sequencing was done on a sample of glioma tissue, nonneoplastic brain tissue, or PBMCs (not recorded which). CDR3 bases: TGCAGTGCTAAGGGGGGGGCCACTGAAGCTTTCTTT. It encodes CSAKGGATEAFF.